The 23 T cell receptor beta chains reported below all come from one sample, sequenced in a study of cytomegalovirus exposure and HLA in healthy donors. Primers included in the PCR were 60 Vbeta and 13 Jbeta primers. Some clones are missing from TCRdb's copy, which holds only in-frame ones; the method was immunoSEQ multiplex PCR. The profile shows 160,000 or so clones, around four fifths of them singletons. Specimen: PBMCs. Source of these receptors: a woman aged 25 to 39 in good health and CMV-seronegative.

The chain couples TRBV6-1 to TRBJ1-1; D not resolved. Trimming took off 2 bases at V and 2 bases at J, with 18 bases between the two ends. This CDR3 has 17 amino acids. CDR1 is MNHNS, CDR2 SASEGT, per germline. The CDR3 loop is CASSERWRPEVNTEAFF. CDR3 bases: TGTGCCAGCAGTGAAAGGTGGAGGCCTGAAGTAAACACTGAAGCTTTCTTT.

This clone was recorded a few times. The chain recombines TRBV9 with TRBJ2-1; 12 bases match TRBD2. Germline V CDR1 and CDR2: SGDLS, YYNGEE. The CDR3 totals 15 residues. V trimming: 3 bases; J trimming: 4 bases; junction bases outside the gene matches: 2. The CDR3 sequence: CASSAGTSGYNEQFF. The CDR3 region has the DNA TGTGCCAGCAGCGCAGGGACTAGCGGGTACAATGAGCAGTTCTTC.

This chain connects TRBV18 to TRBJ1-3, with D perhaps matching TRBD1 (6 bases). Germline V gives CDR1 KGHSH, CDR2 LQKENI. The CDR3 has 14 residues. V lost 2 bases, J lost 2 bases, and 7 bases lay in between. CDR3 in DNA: TGTGCCAGCTCACCAGCAGGGGCTGGAAACACCATATATTTT. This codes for CASSPAGAGNTIYF.

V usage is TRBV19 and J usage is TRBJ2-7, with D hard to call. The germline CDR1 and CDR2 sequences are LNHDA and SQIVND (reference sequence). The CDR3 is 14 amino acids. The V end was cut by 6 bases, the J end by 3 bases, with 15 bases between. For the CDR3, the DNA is TGTGCCAGTAGAAAACAGTCTACCCACTACGAGCAGTACTTC. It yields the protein CASRKQSTHYEQYF.

CDR3 DNA sequence: TGTGCCAGCAGCGAGGACAGGGGGCTCCCGGAGCTGTTTTTT. This translates into CASSEDRGLPELFF. V gene TRBV21-1 combines with J gene TRBJ2-2; the DNA was not compared with TRBD1, the D call given in the table. TRBV21-1 is a known pseudogene. This CDR3 has 14 amino acids.

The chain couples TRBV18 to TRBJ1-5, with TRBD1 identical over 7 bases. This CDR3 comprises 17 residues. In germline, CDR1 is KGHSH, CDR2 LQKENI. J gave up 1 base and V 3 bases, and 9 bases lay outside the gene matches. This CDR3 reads CASSPGAQGGSNQPQHF. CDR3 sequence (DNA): TGTGCCAGCTCACCGGGTGCCCAGGGGGGAAGCAATCAGCCCCAGCATTTT.

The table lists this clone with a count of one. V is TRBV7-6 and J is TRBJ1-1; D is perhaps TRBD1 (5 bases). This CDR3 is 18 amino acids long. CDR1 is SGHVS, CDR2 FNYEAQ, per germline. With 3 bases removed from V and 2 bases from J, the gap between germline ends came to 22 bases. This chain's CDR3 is CASSFEPRAGLLNTEAFF. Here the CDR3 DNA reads TGTGCCAGCAGCTTCGAACCCCGGGCGGGACTACTTAACACTGAAGCTTTCTTT.

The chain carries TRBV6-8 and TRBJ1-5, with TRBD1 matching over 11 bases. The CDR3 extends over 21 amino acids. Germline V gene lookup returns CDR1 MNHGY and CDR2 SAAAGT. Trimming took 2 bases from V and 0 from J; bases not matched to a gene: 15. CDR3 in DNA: TGTGCCAGCAGTTACCCGAAAGATAAGGACAGGGGGCCCCATAGCAATCAGCCCCAGCATTTT. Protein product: CASSYPKDKDRGPHSNQPQHF.

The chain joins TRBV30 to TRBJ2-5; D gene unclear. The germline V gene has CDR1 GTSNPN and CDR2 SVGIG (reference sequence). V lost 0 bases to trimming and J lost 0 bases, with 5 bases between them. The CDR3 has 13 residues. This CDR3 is CAWSVNNQETQYF. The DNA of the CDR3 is TGTGCCTGGAGTGTAAACAACCAAGAGACCCAGTACTTC.

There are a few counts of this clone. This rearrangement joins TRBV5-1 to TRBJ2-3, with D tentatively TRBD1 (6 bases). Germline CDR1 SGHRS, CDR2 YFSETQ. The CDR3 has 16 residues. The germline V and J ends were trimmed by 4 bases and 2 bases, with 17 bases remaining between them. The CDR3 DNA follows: TGCGCCAGCAGCCCCCTACAGGGATACCTCACAGATACGCAGTATTTT. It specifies CASSPLQGYLTDTQYF. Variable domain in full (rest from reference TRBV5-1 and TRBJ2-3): KAGVTQTPRYLIKTRGQQVTLSCSPISGHRSVSWYQQTPGQGLQFLFEYFSETQRNKGNFPGRFSGRQFSNSRSEMNVSTLELGDSALYLCASSPLQGYLTDTQYFGPGTRLTVL.

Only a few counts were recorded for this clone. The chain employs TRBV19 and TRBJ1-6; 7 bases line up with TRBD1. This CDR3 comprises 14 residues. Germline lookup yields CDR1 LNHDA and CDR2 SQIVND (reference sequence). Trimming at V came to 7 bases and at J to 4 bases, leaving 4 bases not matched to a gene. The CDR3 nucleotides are TGTGCCAGTACCGGGACAGATTATAATTCACCCCTCCACTTT. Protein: CASTGTDYNSPLHF.

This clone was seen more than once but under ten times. The CDR3 spells CASSGQGAGTEAFF. The CDR3 DNA follows: TGTGCCAGCAGTGGACAGGGAGCGGGGACTGAAGCTTTCTTT. The V and J genes are TRBV6-6 and TRBJ1-1; TRBD1 agrees at 8 bases. Germline CDR1 is MNHNY and CDR2 is SVGAGI (reference sequence). The ends lost 5 bases at V and 5 bases at J; junction bases unmatched: 7. CDR3 length: 14 amino acids.

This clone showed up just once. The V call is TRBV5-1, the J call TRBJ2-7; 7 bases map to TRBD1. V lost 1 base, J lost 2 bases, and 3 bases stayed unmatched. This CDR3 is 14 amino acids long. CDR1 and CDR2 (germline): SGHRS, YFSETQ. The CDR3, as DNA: TGCGCCAGCAGCTTGATTACAGGGGCCTACGAGCAGTACTTC. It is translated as CASSLITGAYEQYF.

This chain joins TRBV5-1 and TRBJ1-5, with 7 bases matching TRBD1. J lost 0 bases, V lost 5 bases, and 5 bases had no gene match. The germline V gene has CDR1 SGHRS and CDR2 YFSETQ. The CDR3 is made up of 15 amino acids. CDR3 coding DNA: TGCGCCAGCAGGAACACAGGGGATAGCAATCAGCCCCAGCATTTT. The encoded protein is CASRNTGDSNQPQHF.

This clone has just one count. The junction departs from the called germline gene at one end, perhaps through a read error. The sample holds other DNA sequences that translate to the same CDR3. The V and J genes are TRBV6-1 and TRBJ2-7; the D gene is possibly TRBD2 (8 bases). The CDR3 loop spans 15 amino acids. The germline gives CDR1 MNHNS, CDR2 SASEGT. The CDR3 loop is CASRRGRGDTYEQYF. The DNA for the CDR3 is TGTGCCAGCAGAAGGGGGCGGGGGGACACCTACGAGCAATACTTC.

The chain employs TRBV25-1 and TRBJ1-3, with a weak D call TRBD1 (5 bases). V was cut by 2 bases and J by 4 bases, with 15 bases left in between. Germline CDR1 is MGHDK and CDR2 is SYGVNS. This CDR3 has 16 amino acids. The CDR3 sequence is CASSETGLGPGNTIYF. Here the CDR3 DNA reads TGTGCCAGCAGTGAAACGGGTTTGGGGCCCGGAAACACCATATATTTT.

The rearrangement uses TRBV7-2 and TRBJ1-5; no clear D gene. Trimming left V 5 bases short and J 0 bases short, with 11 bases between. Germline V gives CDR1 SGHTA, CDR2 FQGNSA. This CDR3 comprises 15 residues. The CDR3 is CASSVTGYSNQPQHF. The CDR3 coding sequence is TGTGCCAGCAGCGTTACGGGGTATAGCAATCAGCCCCAGCATTTT.

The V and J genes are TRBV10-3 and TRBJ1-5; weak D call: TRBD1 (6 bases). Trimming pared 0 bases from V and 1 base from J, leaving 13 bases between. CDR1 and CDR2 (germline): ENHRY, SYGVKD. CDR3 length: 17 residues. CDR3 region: CAISESGGSLSNQPQHF. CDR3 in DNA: TGTGCCATCAGTGAGTCAGGGGGATCTCTAAGCAATCAGCCCCAGCATTTT.

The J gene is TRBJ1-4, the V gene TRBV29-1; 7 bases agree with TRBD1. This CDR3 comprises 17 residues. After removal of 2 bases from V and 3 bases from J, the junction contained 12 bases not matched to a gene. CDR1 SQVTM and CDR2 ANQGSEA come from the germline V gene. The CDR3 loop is CSVETSSAQGSNEKLFF. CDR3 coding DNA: TGCAGCGTTGAAACATCGAGCGCACAGGGGTCTAATGAAAAACTGTTTTTT.

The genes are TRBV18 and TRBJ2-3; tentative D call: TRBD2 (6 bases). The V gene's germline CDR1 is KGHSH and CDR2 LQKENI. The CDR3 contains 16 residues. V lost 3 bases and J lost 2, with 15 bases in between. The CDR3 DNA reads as TGTGCCAGCTCACCCCCCAGCGGGTCCTTCACAGATACGCAGTATTTT. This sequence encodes CASSPPSGSFTDTQYF.

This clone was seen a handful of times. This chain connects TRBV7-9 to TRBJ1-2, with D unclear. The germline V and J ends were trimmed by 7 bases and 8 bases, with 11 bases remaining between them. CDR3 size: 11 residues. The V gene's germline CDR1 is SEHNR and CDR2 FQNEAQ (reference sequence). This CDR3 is CASTNRGGYTF. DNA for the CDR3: TGTGCCAGCACCAATCGGGGAGGCTACACCTTC.

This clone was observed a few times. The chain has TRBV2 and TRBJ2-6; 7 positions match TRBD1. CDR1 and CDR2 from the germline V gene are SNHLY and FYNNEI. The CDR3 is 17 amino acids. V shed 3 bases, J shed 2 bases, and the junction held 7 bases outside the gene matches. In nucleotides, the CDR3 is TGTGCCAGCAGTGACTTAAACAGGGGTGCTGGGGCCAACGTCCTGACTTTC. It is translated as CASSDLNRGAGANVLTF.

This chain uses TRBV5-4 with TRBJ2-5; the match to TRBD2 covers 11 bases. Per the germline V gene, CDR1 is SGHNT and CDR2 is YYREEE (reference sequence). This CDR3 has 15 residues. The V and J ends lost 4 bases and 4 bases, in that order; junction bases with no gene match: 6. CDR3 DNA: TGTGCCAGCAGCCTTAGCGGGGGGGCCTTAGAGACCCAGTACTTC. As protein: CASSLSGGALETQYF.